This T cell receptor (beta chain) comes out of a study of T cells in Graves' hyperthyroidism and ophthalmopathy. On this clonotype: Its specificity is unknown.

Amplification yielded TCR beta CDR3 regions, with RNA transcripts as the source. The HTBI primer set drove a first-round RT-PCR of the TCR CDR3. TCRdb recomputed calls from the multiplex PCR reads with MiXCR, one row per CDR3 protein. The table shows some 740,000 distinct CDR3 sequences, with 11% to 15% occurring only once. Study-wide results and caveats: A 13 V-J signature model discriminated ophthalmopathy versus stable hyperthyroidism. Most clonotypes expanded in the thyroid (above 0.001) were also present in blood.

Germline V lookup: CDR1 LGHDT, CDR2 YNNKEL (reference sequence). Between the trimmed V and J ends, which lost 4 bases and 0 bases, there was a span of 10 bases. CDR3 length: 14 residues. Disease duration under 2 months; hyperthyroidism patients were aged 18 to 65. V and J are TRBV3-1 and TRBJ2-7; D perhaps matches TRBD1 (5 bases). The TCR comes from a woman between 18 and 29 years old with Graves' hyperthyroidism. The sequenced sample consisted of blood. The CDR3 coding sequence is TGTGCCAGCAGCCCTAACAGGAACTCCTACGAGCAGTACTTC. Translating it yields CASSPNRNSYEQYF.